This TCR beta chain is from a study of blood T cell repertoires in COVID-19. Study processing details: Reference gene primer amplification in the assay estimated nucleated cell counts. Here immunoSEQ multiplex PCR was the method, and the copy in TCRdb shows in-frame clones only, minus some. That table is the source of V, J and clone size, and D and trimming were worked out from the DNA. The sample lists tens of thousands of clones, about 85% occurring once. This TCR derives from a human donor in a cohort sampled during active COVID-19. Sequenced material: peripheral blood.

CDR3 protein: CATSSVSGNTIYF. The DNA for the CDR3 is TGTGCCACCAGCAGTGTCAGTGGAAACACCATATATTTT. The chain joins TRBV15 to TRBJ1-3, with D uncertain. Germline V gives CDR1 LNHNV, CDR2 YYDKDF (reference sequence). The germline V and J ends were trimmed by 3 bases and 3 bases, with 6 bases remaining between them. The CDR3 is 13 residues long.